A selection of T cell receptor beta chains follows, all from one sample in a study of neurological immune-mediated disorders. TCRdb used MiXCR to reprocess the 5' RACE reads, holding one entry per CDR3 protein. The data show approximately 70,000 distinct CDR3 sequences, with about 9.4% seen just once and approximately 9.6% held by the top ten. The sample consisted of PBMCs. These receptors were taken from a man aged 30 to 39 in good health. Both conserved end residues are part of each CDR3. The D gene is left open where the match is weak. Clone size is shown for a subset of rows, as once, few, many or a class of expanded clone.

CDR3nt: TGCAGCGTTGCGGGACAGTACATGAACACTGAAGCTTTCTTT
CDR3aa: CSVAGQYMNTEAFF
abundance: many
j_gene: TRBJ1-1
d_gene: TRBD1
v_gene: TRBV29-1

CDR3nt: TGTGCCAGCAGCCAAGATCCCCAGGGTTTGGATGAGCAGTTCTTC
CDR3aa: CASSQDPQGLDEQFF
abundance: many
j_gene: TRBJ2-1
d_gene: -
v_gene: TRBV3-1

CDR3nt: TGCGCCAGCAGCTTGGAACATGTTCTCCCACAAGAGACCCAGTACTTC
CDR3aa: CASSLEHVLPQETQYF
abundance: medium-sized
j_gene: TRBJ2-5
d_gene: -
v_gene: TRBV5-1

CDR3nt: TGCAGTGCTAGAGGCAACCGGGACAGGGGATACTATGGCTACACCTTC
CDR3aa: CSARGNRDRGYYGYTF
abundance: many
j_gene: TRBJ1-2
d_gene: TRBD1
v_gene: TRBV20-1

CDR3nt: TGTGCCAGCAGCACCGACAGGGGACACTACGAGCAGTACTTC
CDR3aa: CASSTDRGHYEQYF
abundance: many
j_gene: TRBJ2-7
d_gene: TRBD1
v_gene: TRBV5-5

CDR3nt: TGCAGTGCTAGAGCGGGGGCGTCTGTCCGGCAGCCCCAGCATTTT
CDR3aa: CSARAGASVRQPQHF
abundance: few
j_gene: TRBJ1-5
d_gene: -
v_gene: TRBV20-1

CDR3nt: TGTGCCAGCAGCTTCGCCGGGGGTGAAGCTTTCTTT
CDR3aa: CASSFAGGEAFF
abundance: many
j_gene: TRBJ1-1
d_gene: -
v_gene: TRBV7-3

CDR3nt: TGCGCCAGCAGCTGGGAGAAGACCCAGTACTTC
CDR3aa: CASSWEKTQYF
abundance: many
j_gene: TRBJ2-5
d_gene: -
v_gene: TRBV5-1

CDR3nt: TGTGCCACCTACCAAGACAATGAGCAGTTCTTC
CDR3aa: CATYQDNEQFF
abundance: medium-sized
j_gene: TRBJ2-1
d_gene: -
v_gene: TRBV24-1

CDR3nt: TGTGCCAGCAGTCCAACGAGGGCGGACTACGAGCAGTACTTC
CDR3aa: CASSPTRADYEQYF
abundance: -
j_gene: TRBJ2-7
d_gene: -
v_gene: TRBV12-3/TRBV12-4

CDR3nt: TGCAGCGTTGAAGGGACAGGGAATTCAGAGACCCAGTACTTC
CDR3aa: CSVEGTGNSETQYF
abundance: many
j_gene: TRBJ2-5
d_gene: TRBD1
v_gene: TRBV29-1

CDR3nt: TGCAGTGCCAGCGGCGGACAGAGATACAATGAGCAGTTCTTC
CDR3aa: CSASGGQRYNEQFF
abundance: few
j_gene: TRBJ2-1
d_gene: -
v_gene: TRBV20-1

CDR3nt: TGTGCCAGCAGCCCGAAGACTAGCGGGATTGGCACCGGGGAGCTGTTTTTT
CDR3aa: CASSPKTSGIGTGELFF
abundance: -
j_gene: TRBJ2-2
d_gene: TRBD2
v_gene: TRBV7-8

CDR3nt: TGTGCCAGCAGCCACAACCAAGCGGGGGCCTACAATGAGCAGTTCTTC
CDR3aa: CASSHNQAGAYNEQFF
abundance: many
j_gene: TRBJ2-1
d_gene: TRBD2
v_gene: TRBV7-3

CDR3nt: TGTGCCAGCATGTTTGACAGGGAGGATCTCTATGGCTACACCTTC
CDR3aa: CASMFDREDLYGYTF
abundance: -
j_gene: TRBJ1-2
d_gene: TRBD1
v_gene: TRBV28

CDR3nt: TGCGCCAGCAGCTGGGGGGACAGCCCGTACGAGCAGTACTTC
CDR3aa: CASSWGDSPYEQYF
abundance: many
j_gene: TRBJ2-7
d_gene: -
v_gene: TRBV5-1

CDR3nt: TGTGCCAGCAGTGAAGCGCTTGCGAGGTGGACGCAGTATTTT
CDR3aa: CASSEALARWTQYF
abundance: many
j_gene: TRBJ2-3
d_gene: -
v_gene: TRBV2

CDR3nt: TGTGCCAGCAGCCAAGGGACAACTTTTGGGTTCTTC
CDR3aa: CASSQGTTFGFF
abundance: many
j_gene: TRBJ2-1
d_gene: -
v_gene: TRBV3-1

CDR3nt: TGTGCCAGCAGTGATGACATGGTCGGCTACACCTTC
CDR3aa: CASSDDMVGYTF
abundance: many
j_gene: TRBJ1-2
d_gene: -
v_gene: TRBV6-4

CDR3nt: TGCGCCAGCAGTAGTGGACTTGCCAAAAACATTCAGTACTTC
CDR3aa: CASSSGLAKNIQYF
abundance: many
j_gene: TRBJ2-4
d_gene: -
v_gene: TRBV10-2

CDR3nt: TGTGCCAGCGGAGCGACAGGAGCGGGTCTCTCCTACAATGAGCAGTTCTTC
CDR3aa: CASGATGAGLSYNEQFF
abundance: many
j_gene: TRBJ2-1
d_gene: -
v_gene: TRBV13

CDR3nt: TGTGCCAGCAGTTTTCCTCCGAAGACTGAAGCTTTCTTT
CDR3aa: CASSFPPKTEAFF
abundance: many
j_gene: TRBJ1-1
d_gene: -
v_gene: TRBV12-3/TRBV12-4

CDR3nt: TGTGCCAGCAGCTTAGGAACAGGAATCTACAATGAGCAGTTCTTC
CDR3aa: CASSLGTGIYNEQFF
abundance: many
j_gene: TRBJ2-1
d_gene: -
v_gene: TRBV7-7

CDR3nt: TGTGCCAGCAGCCCCAGGTTATGGGGGGCGGGCTCCGGGGCCAACGTCCTGACTTTC
CDR3aa: CASSPRLWGAGSGANVLTF
abundance: few
j_gene: TRBJ2-6
d_gene: -
v_gene: TRBV7-3

CDR3nt: TGTGCCAGCTCACCCCCGTCGGGGACAAGGGAAGAAAAACTGTTTTTT
CDR3aa: CASSPPSGTREEKLFF
abundance: many
j_gene: TRBJ1-4
d_gene: -
v_gene: TRBV18

CDR3nt: TGCGCCAGCAGGGACAGGTCCCGGGACTACGAGCAGTACTTC
CDR3aa: CASRDRSRDYEQYF
abundance: many
j_gene: TRBJ2-7
d_gene: TRBD1
v_gene: TRBV5-1

CDR3nt: TGCGCCAGCAACTCTGACGGACAGGCTGGCACTGAAGCTTTCTTT
CDR3aa: CASNSDGQAGTEAFF
abundance: -
j_gene: TRBJ1-1
d_gene: TRBD1
v_gene: TRBV5-1

CDR3nt: TGTGCCAGCAGTCTCCACGGGGCCGAAAATTCACCCCTCCACTTT
CDR3aa: CASSLHGAENSPLHF
abundance: many
j_gene: TRBJ1-6
d_gene: -
v_gene: TRBV5-5

CDR3nt: TGTGCCAGCAGCCAATCATGGACAGGGGAGAACACTGAAGCTTTCTTT
CDR3aa: CASSQSWTGENTEAFF
abundance: many
j_gene: TRBJ1-1
d_gene: TRBD1
v_gene: TRBV16

CDR3nt: TGCAGTGCTAGAGCGGGGGCTAGCGACAGCTCCTACAATGAGCAGTTCTTC
CDR3aa: CSARAGASDSSYNEQFF
abundance: -
j_gene: TRBJ2-1
d_gene: -
v_gene: TRBV20-1

CDR3nt: TGCAGCGCTAACAAACACTCAAGACAAGAGACCCAGTACTTC
CDR3aa: CSANKHSRQETQYF
abundance: few
j_gene: TRBJ2-5
d_gene: -
v_gene: TRBV29-1